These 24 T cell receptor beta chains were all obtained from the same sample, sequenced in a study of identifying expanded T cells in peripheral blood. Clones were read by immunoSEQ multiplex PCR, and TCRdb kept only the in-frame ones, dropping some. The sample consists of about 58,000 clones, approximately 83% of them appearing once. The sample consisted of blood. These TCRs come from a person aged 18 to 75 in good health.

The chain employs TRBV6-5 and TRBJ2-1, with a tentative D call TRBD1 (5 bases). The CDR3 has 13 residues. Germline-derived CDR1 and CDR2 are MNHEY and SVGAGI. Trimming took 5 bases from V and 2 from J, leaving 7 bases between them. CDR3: CASSTDTYNEQFF. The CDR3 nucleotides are TGTGCCAGCAGTACGGACACCTACAATGAGCAGTTCTTC.

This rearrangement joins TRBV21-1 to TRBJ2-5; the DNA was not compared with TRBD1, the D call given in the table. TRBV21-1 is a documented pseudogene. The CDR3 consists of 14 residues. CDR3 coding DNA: TGTGCCAGTTCGGGACAGGGGTTTCGAGAGACCCAGTACTTC. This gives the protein CASSGQGFRETQYF.

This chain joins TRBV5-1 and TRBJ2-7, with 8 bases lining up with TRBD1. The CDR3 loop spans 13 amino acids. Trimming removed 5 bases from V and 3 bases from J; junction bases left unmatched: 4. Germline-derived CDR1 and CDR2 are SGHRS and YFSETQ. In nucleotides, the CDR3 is TGCGCCAGCAGAAAGGACAGGGTCTACGAGCAGTACTTC. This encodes CASRKDRVYEQYF. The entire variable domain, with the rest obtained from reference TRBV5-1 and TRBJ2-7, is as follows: KAGVTQTPRYLIKTRGQQVTLSCSPISGHRSVSWYQQTPGQGLQFLFEYFSETQRNKGNFPGRFSGRQFSNSRSEMNVSTLELGDSALYLCASRKDRVYEQYFGPGTRLTVT.

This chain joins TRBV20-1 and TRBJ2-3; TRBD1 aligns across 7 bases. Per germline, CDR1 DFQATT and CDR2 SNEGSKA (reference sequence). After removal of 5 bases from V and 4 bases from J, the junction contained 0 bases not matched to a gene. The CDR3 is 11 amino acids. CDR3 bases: TGCAGTGCTGACAGGGCAGATACGCAGTATTTT. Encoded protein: CSADRADTQYF.

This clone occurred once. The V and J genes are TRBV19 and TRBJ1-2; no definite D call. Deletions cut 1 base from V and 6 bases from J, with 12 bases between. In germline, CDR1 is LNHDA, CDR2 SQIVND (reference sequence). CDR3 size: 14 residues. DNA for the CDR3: TGTGCCAGTAGTATAGGGAGGAGCGGGAATGGCTACACCTTC. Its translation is CASSIGRSGNGYTF.

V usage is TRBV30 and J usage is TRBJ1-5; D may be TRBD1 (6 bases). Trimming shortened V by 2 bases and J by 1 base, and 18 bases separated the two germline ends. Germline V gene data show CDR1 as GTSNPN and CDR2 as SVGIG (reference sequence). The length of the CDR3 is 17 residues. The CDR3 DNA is TGTGCCTGGAGTAAACAGGGAATAGCGATCAGCAATCAGCCCCAGCATTTT. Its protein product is CAWSKQGIAISNQPQHF.

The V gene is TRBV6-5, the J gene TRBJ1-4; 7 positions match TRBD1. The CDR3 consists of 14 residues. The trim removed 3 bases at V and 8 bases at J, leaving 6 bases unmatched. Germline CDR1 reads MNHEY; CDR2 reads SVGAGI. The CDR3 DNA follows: TGTGCCAGCAGTTATCTCAGGGGGAGGGAAAAACTGTTTTTT. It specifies CASSYLRGREKLFF.

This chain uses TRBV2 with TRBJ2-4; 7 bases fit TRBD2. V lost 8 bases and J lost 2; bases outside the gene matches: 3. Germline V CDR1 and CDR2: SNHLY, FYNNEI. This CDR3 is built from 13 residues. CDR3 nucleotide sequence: TGTGCCAGCGGACTAGTTTCCAAAAACATTCAGTACTTC. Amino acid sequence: CASGLVSKNIQYF.

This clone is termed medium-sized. CDR3: CASRAIWGMNTEAFF. The CDR3 DNA reads TGTGCCAGTAGGGCGATATGGGGGATGAACACTGAAGCTTTCTTT. The chain links TRBV19 to TRBJ1-1; D perhaps matches TRBD1 (5 bases). The CDR3 extends over 15 amino acids. Trimming shortened V by 6 bases and J by 0 bases, and 14 bases separated the two germline ends. Per germline, CDR1 LNHDA and CDR2 SQIVND (reference sequence).

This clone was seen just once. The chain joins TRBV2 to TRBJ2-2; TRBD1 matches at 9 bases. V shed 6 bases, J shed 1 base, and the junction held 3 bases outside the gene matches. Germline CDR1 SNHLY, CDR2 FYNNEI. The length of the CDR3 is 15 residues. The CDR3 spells CASRVDRGNTGELFF. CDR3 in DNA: TGTGCCAGCAGAGTGGACAGGGGGAACACCGGGGAGCTGTTTTTT.

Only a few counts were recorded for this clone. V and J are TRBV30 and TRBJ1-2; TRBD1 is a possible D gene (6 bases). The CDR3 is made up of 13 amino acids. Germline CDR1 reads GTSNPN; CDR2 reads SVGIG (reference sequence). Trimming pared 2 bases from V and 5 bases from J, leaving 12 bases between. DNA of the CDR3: TGTGCCTGGAGTCCTCCCCAGGGGTATGGCTACACCTTC. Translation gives CAWSPPQGYGYTF.

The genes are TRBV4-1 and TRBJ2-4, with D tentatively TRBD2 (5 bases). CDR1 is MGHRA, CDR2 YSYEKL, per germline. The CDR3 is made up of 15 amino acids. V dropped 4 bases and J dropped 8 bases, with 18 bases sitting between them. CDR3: CASSRGTDGEYIQYF. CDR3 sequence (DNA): TGCGCCAGCAGCCGAGGAACCGACGGGGAATACATTCAGTACTTC.

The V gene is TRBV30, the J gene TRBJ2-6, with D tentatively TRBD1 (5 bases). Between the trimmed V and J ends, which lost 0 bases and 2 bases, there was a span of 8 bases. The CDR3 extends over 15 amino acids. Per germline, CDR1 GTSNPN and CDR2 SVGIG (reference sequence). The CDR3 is CAWSVPGTGANVLTF. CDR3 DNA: TGTGCCTGGAGTGTACCAGGGACTGGGGCCAACGTCCTGACTTTC. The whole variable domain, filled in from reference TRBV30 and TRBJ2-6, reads SQTIHQWPATLVQPVGSPLSLECTVEGTSNPNLYWYRQAAGRGLQLLFYSVGIGQISSEVPQNLSASRPQDRQFILSSKKLLLSDSGFYLCAWSVPGTGANVLTFGAGSRLTVL.

The CDR3 DNA reads as TGTGCCAGCAGCCAAGATAGCACCATACGAAGGCAGTACTTC. Protein sequence: CASSQDSTIRRQYF. This chain links TRBV4-2 with TRBJ2-7; D call uncertain. The CDR3 extends over 14 amino acids. Germline CDR1 and CDR2: LGHNA and YNFKEQ. Trimming removed 0 bases from V and 9 bases from J, with 15 bases in between.

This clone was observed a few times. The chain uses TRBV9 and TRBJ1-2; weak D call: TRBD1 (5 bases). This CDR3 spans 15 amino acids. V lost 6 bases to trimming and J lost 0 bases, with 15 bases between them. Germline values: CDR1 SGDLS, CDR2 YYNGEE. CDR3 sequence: CASTSGAQANYGYTF. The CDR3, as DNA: TGTGCCAGCACTTCTGGGGCTCAAGCTAACTATGGCTACACCTTC.

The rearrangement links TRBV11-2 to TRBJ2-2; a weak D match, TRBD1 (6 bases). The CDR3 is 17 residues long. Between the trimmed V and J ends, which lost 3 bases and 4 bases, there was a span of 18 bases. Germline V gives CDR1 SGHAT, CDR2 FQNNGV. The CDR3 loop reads CASSLLPGAVSTGELFF. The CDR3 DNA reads TGTGCCAGCAGCTTGCTGCCAGGGGCGGTATCCACCGGGGAGCTGTTTTTT.

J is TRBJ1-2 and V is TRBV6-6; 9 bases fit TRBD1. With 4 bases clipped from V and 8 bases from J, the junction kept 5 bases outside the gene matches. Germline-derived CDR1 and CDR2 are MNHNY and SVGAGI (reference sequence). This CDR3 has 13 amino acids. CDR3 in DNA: TGTGCCAGCAGTTTCCGGACAGGGGAGGGCTACACCTTC. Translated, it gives CASSFRTGEGYTF.

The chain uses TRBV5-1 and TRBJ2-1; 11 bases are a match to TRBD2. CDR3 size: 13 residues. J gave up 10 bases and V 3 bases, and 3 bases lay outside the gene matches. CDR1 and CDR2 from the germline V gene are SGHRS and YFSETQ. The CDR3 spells CASSSGLADEQFF. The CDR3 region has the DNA TGCGCCAGCAGCTCGGGACTAGCGGACGAGCAGTTCTTC.

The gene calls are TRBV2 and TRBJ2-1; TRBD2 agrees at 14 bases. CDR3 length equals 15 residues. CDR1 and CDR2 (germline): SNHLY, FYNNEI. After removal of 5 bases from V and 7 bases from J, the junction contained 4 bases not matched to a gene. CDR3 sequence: CASSPGLAGENEQFF. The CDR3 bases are TGTGCCAGCAGTCCGGGACTAGCGGGAGAAAATGAGCAGTTCTTC.

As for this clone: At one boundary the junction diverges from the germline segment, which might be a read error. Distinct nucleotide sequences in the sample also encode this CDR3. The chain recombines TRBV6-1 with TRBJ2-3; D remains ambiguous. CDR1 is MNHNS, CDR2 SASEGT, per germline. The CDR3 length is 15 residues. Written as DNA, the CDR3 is TGTGCCAGCAGTGAAGTTAAAGGCGGCACGGATACGCAGTATTTT. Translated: CASSEVKGGTDTQYF.

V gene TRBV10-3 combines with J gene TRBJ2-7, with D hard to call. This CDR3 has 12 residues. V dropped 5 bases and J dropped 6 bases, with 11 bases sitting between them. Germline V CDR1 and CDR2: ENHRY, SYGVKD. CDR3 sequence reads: CAISSGPAEQYV. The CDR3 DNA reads TGTGCCATCAGTTCTGGACCGGCCGAGCAGTACGTC.

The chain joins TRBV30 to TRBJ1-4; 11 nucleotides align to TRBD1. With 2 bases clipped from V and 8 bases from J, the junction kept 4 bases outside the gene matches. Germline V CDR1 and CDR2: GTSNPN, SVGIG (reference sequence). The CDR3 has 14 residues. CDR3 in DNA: TGTGCCTGGAGTAAAGGGACAGGGGGAGAAAAACTGTTTTTT. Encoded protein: CAWSKGTGGEKLFF.

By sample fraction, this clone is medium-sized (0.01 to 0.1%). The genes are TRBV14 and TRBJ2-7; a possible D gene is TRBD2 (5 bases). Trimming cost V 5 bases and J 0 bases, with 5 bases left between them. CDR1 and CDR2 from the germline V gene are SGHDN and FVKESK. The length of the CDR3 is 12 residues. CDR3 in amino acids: CASSTSSYEQYV. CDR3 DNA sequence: TGTGCCAGCAGCACTAGCTCCTACGAGCAGTACGTC.

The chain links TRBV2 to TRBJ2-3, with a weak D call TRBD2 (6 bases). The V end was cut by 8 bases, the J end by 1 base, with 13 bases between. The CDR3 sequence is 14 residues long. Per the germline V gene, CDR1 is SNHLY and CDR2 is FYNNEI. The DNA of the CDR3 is TGTGCCAGCTTAGCGGCCTACGGCACAGATACGCAGTATTTT. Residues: CASLAAYGTDTQYF.